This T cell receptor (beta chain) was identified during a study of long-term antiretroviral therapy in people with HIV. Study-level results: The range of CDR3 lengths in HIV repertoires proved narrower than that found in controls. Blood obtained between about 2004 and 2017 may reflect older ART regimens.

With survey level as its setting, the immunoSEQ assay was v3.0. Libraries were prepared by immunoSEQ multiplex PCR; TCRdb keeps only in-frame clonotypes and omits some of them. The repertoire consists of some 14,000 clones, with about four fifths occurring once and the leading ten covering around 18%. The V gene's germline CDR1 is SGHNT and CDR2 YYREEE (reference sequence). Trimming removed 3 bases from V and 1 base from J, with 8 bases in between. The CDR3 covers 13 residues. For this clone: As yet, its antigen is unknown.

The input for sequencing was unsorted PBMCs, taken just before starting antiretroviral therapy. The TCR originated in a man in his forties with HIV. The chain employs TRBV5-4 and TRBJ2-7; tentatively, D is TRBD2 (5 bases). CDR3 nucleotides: TGTGCCAGCAGCTACAGAGGGTCCTACGAGCAGTACTTC. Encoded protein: CASSYRGSYEQYF.